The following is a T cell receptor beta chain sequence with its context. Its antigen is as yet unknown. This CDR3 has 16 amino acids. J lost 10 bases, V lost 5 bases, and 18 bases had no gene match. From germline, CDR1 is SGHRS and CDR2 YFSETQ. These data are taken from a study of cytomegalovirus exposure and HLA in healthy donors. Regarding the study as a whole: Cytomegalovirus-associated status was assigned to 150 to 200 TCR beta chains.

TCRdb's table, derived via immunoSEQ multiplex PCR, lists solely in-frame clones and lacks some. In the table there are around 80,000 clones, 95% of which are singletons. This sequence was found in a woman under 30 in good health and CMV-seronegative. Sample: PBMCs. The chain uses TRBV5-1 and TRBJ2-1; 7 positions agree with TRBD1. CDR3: CASRERETGYYLEQFF. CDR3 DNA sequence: TGCGCCAGCAGGGAGCGAGAGACAGGGTACTACCTGGAGCAGTTCTTC. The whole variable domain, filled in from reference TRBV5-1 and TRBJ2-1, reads KAGVTQTPRYLIKTRGQQVTLSCSPISGHRSVSWYQQTPGQGLQFLFEYFSETQRNKGNFPGRFSGRQFSNSRSEMNVSTLELGDSALYLCASRERETGYYLEQFFGPGTRLTVL.